The next 15 T cell receptor beta chains were all read from a single sample in a study of T cells after yellow fever vaccination. TCRdb re-called the 5' RACE reads with MiXCR, one entry per CDR3 protein. The sample yields 200,000 to 300,000 distinct CDR3 sequences, 13% seen once. Here the sequenced sample was CD4+ T cells sorted from PBMCs, taken 45 days after the yellow fever booster vaccination. The receptor source for this set is a man in his thirties or forties who received the YFV17D yellow fever vaccine.

At least ten counts were recorded for this clonotype. This chain connects TRBV7-2 to TRBJ2-1; 7 nucleotides align to TRBD2. The CDR3 is made up of 15 amino acids. V shed 5 bases and J 6 bases; nucleotides not matched to a gene: 10. Germline V lookup: CDR1 SGHTA, CDR2 FQGNSA. In nucleotides, the CDR3 is TGTGCCAGCAGCCACTCTAGCGGAGGGAGCAATGAGCAGTTCTTC. Translation gives CASSHSSGGSNEQFF.

The J gene is TRBJ2-3, the V gene TRBV7-9; TRBD1 might be the D (5 bases). Trimming shortened V by 5 bases and J by 5 bases, and 14 bases separated the two germline ends. The CDR3 has 14 residues. In germline, CDR1 is SEHNR, CDR2 FQNEAQ (reference sequence). For the CDR3, the DNA is TGTGCCAGCAGCCCACGGACAAGGGGAGATACGCAGTATTTT. Protein sequence: CASSPRTRGDTQYF.

This clonotype came up a few times. V is TRBV10-3 and J is TRBJ1-3; D not resolved. The CDR3 length is 13 residues. The germline V and J ends were trimmed by 10 bases and 1 base, with 11 bases remaining between them. Germline V gene sequence: CDR1 ENHRY, CDR2 SYGVKD. The CDR3: CATTGPSGNTIYF. The CDR3 region has the DNA TGTGCCACTACCGGACCATCTGGAAACACCATATATTTT.

This clonotype was seen repeatedly, ten times or more. V gene TRBV7-6 combines with J gene TRBJ1-5; TRBD1 matches 8 bases. Germline CDR1 is SGHVS and CDR2 is FNYEAQ. The CDR3 runs to 13 residues. J gave up 7 bases and V 5 bases, and 4 bases lay outside the gene matches. CDR3 in amino acids: CASSQQGDQPQHF. The CDR3 DNA is TGTGCCAGCAGCCAACAGGGGGACCAGCCCCAGCATTTT.

Only a few counts were recorded for this clonotype. The chain employs TRBV20-1 and TRBJ2-1; unclear D gene. The germline CDR1 and CDR2 sequences are DFQATT and SNEGSKA (reference sequence). This CDR3 is 15 amino acids long. V was clipped by 3 bases and J by 2 bases, with 14 bases between them. CDR3 nucleotide sequence: TGCAGTGCTAGCGTGGCTACCAAGGCCTACAATGAGCAGTTCTTC. Encoded protein: CSASVATKAYNEQFF.

There are a few counts of this clonotype. CDR3: CSARDAGVTGELFF. The CDR3 DNA is TGCAGTGCTAGAGATGCGGGAGTAACAGGGGAGCTGTTTTTT. The chain has TRBV20-1 and TRBJ2-2; 7 positions agree with TRBD2. V lost 0 bases and J lost 8; bases outside the gene matches: 6. CDR1 is DFQATT and CDR2 is SNEGSKA in the germline V gene (reference sequence). CDR3 length equals 14 residues.

The CDR3 DNA sequence: TGCAGTGCTAGAGGCGGGAGGTGGGACACCGGGGAGCTGTTTTTT. Amino acid sequence: CSARGGRWDTGELFF. This sequence joins TRBV20-1 and TRBJ2-2, with TRBD2 matching 8 bases. From germline, CDR1 is DFQATT and CDR2 SNEGSKA (reference sequence). The CDR3 has 15 residues. V shed 1 base, J shed 3 bases, and the junction held 4 bases outside the gene matches.

The chain employs TRBV20-1 and TRBJ2-5, with 14 bases aligning to TRBD2. Looked up from germline, CDR1 is DFQATT and CDR2 is SNEGSKA (reference sequence). This CDR3 has 14 residues. V lost 5 bases to trimming and J lost 4 bases; unmatched junction nucleotides: 3. The CDR3 region is CSAGTSGSIETQYF. The DNA of the CDR3 is TGCAGTGCTGGGACTAGCGGGAGTATAGAGACCCAGTACTTC.

The V and J genes are TRBV6-4 and TRBJ1-1, with D perhaps TRBD1 (5 bases). CDR1 and CDR2 (germline): MRHNA, SNTAGT. Trimming shortened V by 2 bases and J by 9 bases, and 10 bases separated the two germline ends. CDR3 length: 12 amino acids. The CDR3 here is CASSDGARQAFF. The CDR3 DNA reads as TGTGCCAGCAGTGACGGGGCGCGTCAAGCTTTCTTT.

There are a few counts of this clonotype. V is TRBV7-8 and J is TRBJ2-1; 9 nucleotides agree with TRBD1. CDR1 and CDR2 (germline): SGHVS, FQNEAQ. V was pared by 4 bases and J by 6 bases, with 10 bases of the junction left unmatched. CDR3 length: 16 amino acids. The CDR3 nucleotides are TGTGCCAGCAGCTGGGGGACAGGGAGCCGAAGCAATGAGCAGTTCTTC. This sequence encodes CASSWGTGSRSNEQFF.

CDR3 sequence reads: CSAGRTIQETQYF. The CDR3 region has the DNA TGCAGTGCGGGTAGGACTATCCAAGAGACCCAGTACTTC. V and J are TRBV20-1 and TRBJ2-5, with D possibly being TRBD2 (6 bases). Trimming pared 6 bases from V and 1 base from J, leaving 12 bases between. CDR1 is DFQATT, CDR2 SNEGSKA, per germline (reference sequence). CDR3 length equals 13 residues.

V is TRBV20-1 and J is TRBJ2-5; 7 bases match TRBD1. Germline CDR1 DFQATT, CDR2 SNEGSKA (reference sequence). CDR3 length: 13 residues. After removal of 4 bases from V and 4 bases from J, the junction contained 6 bases not matched to a gene. In nucleotides, the CDR3 is TGCAGTGCTACTGGTGAGGGGGCAGAGACCCAGTACTTC. It translates to CSATGEGAETQYF.

The chain joins TRBV7-2 to TRBJ2-7; D is uncertain. Germline assignment: CDR1 SGHTA and CDR2 FQGNSA. The CDR3 contains 15 residues. V was clipped by 5 bases and J by 2 bases, with 16 bases between them. Here the CDR3 reads CASSRPGSLTYEQYF. CDR3 nucleotides: TGTGCCAGCAGCCGACCTGGAAGCTTAACCTACGAGCAGTACTTC.

A note on this clonotype: A read error may explain this, as a much larger clone is one base away. V and J are TRBV30 and TRBJ2-1; D gene uncertain. The germline CDR1 and CDR2 sequences are GTSNPN and SVGIG (reference sequence). The CDR3 spans 14 residues. With 4 bases removed from V and 8 bases from J, the gap between germline ends came to 18 bases. As DNA, the CDR3 is TGTGCCTGGAACCCTGCCCCAGTGACCGATGAGCAGTTCTTC. Its translation is CAWNPAPVTDEQFF.

This clonotype was seen only a few times. Mismatch with germline at one junction end may stem from a read error. The genes are TRBV7-4 and TRBJ1-5; D call uncertain. The CDR3 has 9 amino acids. Germline CDR1 reads SGHVT; CDR2 reads SQSDAQ. The CDR3 sequence is CASSSRAAF. DNA of the CDR3: TGTGCCAGCAGCTCTAGGGCGGCTTTT. Variable domain in full (rest from reference TRBV7-4 and TRBJ1-5): GAGVSQSPRYKVAKRGRDVALRCDSISGHVTLYWYRQTLGQGSEVLTYSQSDAQRDKSGRPSGRFSAERPERSVSTLKIQRTEQGDSAVYLCASSSRAAFGDGTRLSIL.